This T cell receptor (beta chain) was obtained from a study of T cells in Graves' hyperthyroidism and ophthalmopathy. The study's findings and limits: Among thyroid clonotypes expanded above 0.001, most also appeared in blood.

The CDR3 runs to 14 residues. The germline V gene has CDR1 SNHLY and CDR2 FYNNEI. The V end was cut by 1 base, the J end by 5 bases, with 10 bases between. RNA transcripts gave rise to amplified TCR beta CDR3 regions. The HTBI set primed first-round TCR CDR3 RT-PCR. TCRdb re-derived calls from the multiplex PCR reads in MiXCR, one entry per CDR3 protein. The profile covers fewer than 300,000 distinct CDR3 sequences, with 20% to 30% appearing a single time and around 30% taken by the ten largest. This clonotype came up many times. Its antigen remains unknown. The J gene is TRBJ2-3, the V gene TRBV2, with unresolved D. This sequence originates from a man between 40 and 49 years old with Graves' hyperthyroidism that later progressed to Graves' ophthalmopathy. The sample comprised blood. The CDR3 bases are TGTGCCAGCAGTGAAGAGTGGGGTATAGATACGCAGTATTTT. This sequence encodes CASSEEWGIDTQYF.